A single sample is the source of the 30 T cell receptor beta chains below, sequenced in a study of response to subunit inactivated influenza vaccine (dated by TCRdb to 2016 to 2019). Library preparation used RT-PCR. The instrument was an Illumina HiSeq 2500. TCRdb handled the public reads itself, with Q25 trimming in fastp and clone calling in MiXCR, and kept productive beta chains. All rows with the same CDR3 protein become a single entry with the most common DNA and genes. The sample table records around 480,000 distinct CDR3 sequences; 11% of these occur just once. Roughly 12% of the sample belongs to the ten largest clones. This specimen's time point label, per the study, means: 45 days after influenza vaccine administration. The specimen comprised PBMCs from blood, sampled roughly 46 days after vaccination. The receptors originated from a man in his fifties or sixties who received an inactivated influenza vaccine. Donor details come from another sample of the same person, matched by shared clones.

This clonotype was observed a handful of times. The J gene is TRBJ1-6, the V gene TRBV5-1; 8 bases line up with TRBD1. Germline CDR1 and CDR2: SGHRS and YFSETQ. CDR3 length: 15 residues. The V segment lost 1 base and the J segment 8 bases; nucleotides outside the gene matches: 5. The CDR3, as DNA: TGCGCCAGCAGCTTGAAGGGACAGGAAGATTCACCCCTCCACTTT. Translation gives CASSLKGQEDSPLHF.

This clonotype was detected only a few times. The chain recombines TRBV10-3 with TRBJ1-5, with D hard to call. CDR3 length: 13 amino acids. V was shortened by 2 bases and J by 1 base, with 3 bases between the two germline ends. Looked up from germline, CDR1 is ENHRY and CDR2 is SYGVKD. CDR3 DNA: TGTGCCATCAGTGAGGCGAGCAATCAGCCCCAGCATTTT. Encoded protein: CAISEASNQPQHF.

The rearrangement links TRBV2 to TRBJ1-6; D unclear. Germline CDR1 is SNHLY and CDR2 is FYNNEI. The CDR3 spans 14 residues. V lost 3 bases and J 5 bases, leaving 8 bases between the germline ends. CDR3 protein: CASSERVDNSPLHF. CDR3 nucleotides: TGTGCCAGCAGTGAGAGGGTGGATAATTCACCCCTCCACTTT.

This clonotype turned up a few times. The gene calls are TRBV7-6 and TRBJ2-2, with 13 bases fitting TRBD2. Germline V CDR1 and CDR2: SGHVS, FNYEAQ. The CDR3 covers 14 residues. Trimming at V came to 8 bases and at J to 6 bases, leaving 3 bases not matched to a gene. Written as DNA, the CDR3 is TGTGCCAGCGGGACTAGCGGGGCTCCCGGGGAGCTGTTTTTT. This gives the protein CASGTSGAPGELFF.

V usage is TRBV29-1 and J usage is TRBJ2-7; D is possibly TRBD2 (6 bases). The CDR3 consists of 11 residues. Looked up from germline, CDR1 is SQVTM and CDR2 is ANQGSEA. The CDR3 DNA sequence: TGCACCCCCCGTGGGAGGCACGAGCAGTACTTC. Encoded protein: CTPRGRHEQYF.

The chain recombines TRBV5-1 with TRBJ2-3; D may be TRBD1 (6 bases). CDR1 is SGHRS, CDR2 YFSETQ, per germline. V was pared by 0 bases and J by 0 bases, with 11 bases between. The CDR3 totals 16 residues. The CDR3 is CASSLEGHPSTDTQYF. The CDR3 nucleotides are TGCGCCAGCAGCTTGGAGGGACACCCTAGCACAGATACGCAGTATTTT.

Many counts were recorded for this clonotype. The chain employs TRBV6-5 and TRBJ1-5, with no clear D. Germline V gene data show CDR1 as MNHEY and CDR2 as SVGAGI. This CDR3 is built from 15 residues. V lost 0 bases, J lost 2 bases, and 8 bases lay in between. CDR3 sequence reads: CASSYSIGGNQPQHF. The DNA for the CDR3 is TGTGCCAGCAGTTACTCGATAGGTGGCAATCAGCCCCAGCATTTT.

This clonotype was observed many times. V gene TRBV20-1 combines with J gene TRBJ2-7, with D tentatively TRBD2 (5 bases). This CDR3 has 13 amino acids. CDR1 and CDR2 from the germline V gene are DFQATT and SNEGSKA (reference sequence). The ends were cut back, 3 bases at V and 2 bases at J, with 11 bases in the middle. The CDR3 here is CSASGRTPYEQYF. CDR3 in DNA: TGCAGTGCTAGCGGTCGGACTCCCTACGAGCAGTACTTC.

This clonotype occurred a few times. The chain is built from TRBV10-3 and TRBJ1-1; the D is unclear. The CDR3 runs to 14 residues. The V gene lost 2 bases and the J gene lost 1 base, with 8 bases spanning the gap. Per germline, CDR1 ENHRY and CDR2 SYGVKD. The CDR3, as DNA: TGTGCCATCAGTGAGGGGTGGGGGAACACTGAAGCTTTCTTT. It is translated as CAISEGWGNTEAFF.

The sample holds many counts of this clonotype. The rearrangement uses TRBV29-1 and TRBJ2-1; D gene unclear. The V and J ends lost 2 bases and 10 bases respectively, with 21 bases between them. The CDR3 consists of 15 residues. Germline CDR1 is SQVTM and CDR2 is ANQGSEA. CDR3 DNA: TGCAGCGTTGAACCCTTAGACTTCCTTAACTACGAGCAGTTCTTC. It yields the protein CSVEPLDFLNYEQFF.

This clonotype was detected only a few times. The V and J genes are TRBV5-5 and TRBJ2-1; 9 nucleotides match TRBD2. CDR1 and CDR2 from the germline V gene are SGHKS and YYEKEE (reference sequence). With 2 bases clipped from V and 7 bases from J, the junction kept 7 bases outside the gene matches. The CDR3 runs 15 residues. CDR3: CASSFGVLAGNEQFF. CDR3 DNA sequence: TGTGCCAGCAGCTTTGGTGTCCTAGCGGGAAATGAGCAGTTCTTC. The variable domain in full, completed from reference TRBV5-5 and TRBJ2-1, reads DAGVTQSPTHLIKTRGQQVTLRCSPISGHKSVSWYQQVLGQGPQFIFQYYEKEERGRGNFPDRFSARQFPNYSSELNVNALLLGDSALYLCASSFGVLAGNEQFFGPGTRLTVL.

A remark on this clonotype: The DNA is omitted, as the CDR3 cannot be located on it reliably, and the CDR3 follows TCRdb's listing. The V gene is TRBV7-5, the J gene TRBJ2-7; TRBD1 is the table's D call, not checked against the DNA. TRBV7-5 counts as a pseudogene. The CDR3 length is 19 residues, termini included. CDR3 residues: CISVPEAHSRDRESPEQYF.

This clonotype has more than one count but fewer than ten. The genes are TRBV7-3 and TRBJ2-1; 7 bases fit TRBD1. The CDR3 is made up of 16 amino acids. Trimming took 5 bases from V and 8 from J; bases not matched to a gene: 15. The V gene's germline CDR1 is SGHTA and CDR2 FQGTGA. DNA for the CDR3: TGTGCCAGCAGCATCGGACAGGCTGCTGCCACCCATGAGCAGTTCTTC. Translation gives CASSIGQAAATHEQFF.

The J gene is TRBJ2-1, the V gene TRBV5-1; the D is unclear. V lost 6 bases, J lost 0 bases, and 10 bases lay in between. Looked up from germline, CDR1 is SGHRS and CDR2 is YFSETQ. The length of the CDR3 is 14 residues. For the CDR3, the DNA is TGCGCCAGCAAAGACTCCACCTCCTACAATGAGCAGTTCTTC. Translation gives CASKDSTSYNEQFF.

This clonotype was observed a handful of times. The V call is TRBV5-1, the J call TRBJ2-1, with TRBD1 matching over 9 bases. This CDR3 region has 13 residues. V trimming: 0 bases; J trimming: 11 bases; junction bases outside the gene matches: 3. From germline, CDR1 is SGHRS and CDR2 YFSETQ. The CDR3 sequence: CASSLGDREKQFF. In nucleotides, the CDR3 is TGCGCCAGCAGCTTGGGGGACAGGGAGAAGCAGTTCTTC.

In this sample, this clonotype turned up many times. The V call is TRBV6-1, the J call TRBJ2-7; possible D gene TRBD1, 6 bases. From germline, CDR1 is MNHNS and CDR2 SASEGT. V was shortened by 2 bases and J by 3 bases, with 8 bases between the two germline ends. This CDR3 has 13 amino acids. The CDR3 region is CASSERQVYEQYF. CDR3 in DNA: TGTGCCAGCAGTGAAAGACAGGTCTACGAGCAGTACTTC.

This clonotype appeared a few times. The chain employs TRBV20-1 and TRBJ2-7; TRBD2 matches at 15 bases. CDR1 is DFQATT and CDR2 is SNEGSKA in the germline V gene (reference sequence). V was pared by 5 bases and J by 5 bases, with 10 bases of the junction left unmatched. The CDR3 is 16 residues long. The CDR3 nucleotides are TGCAGTGCTGCCGGGACTAGCGGGAGGTCGAGGAACGAGCAGTACTTC. Its translation is CSAAGTSGRSRNEQYF.

As DNA, the CDR3 is TGTGCCAGCAGTCCATCCCGGTTTCAGCCCCAGCATTTT. Amino acid sequence: CASSPSRFQPQHF. The rearrangement uses TRBV12-3 or TRBV12-4 and TRBJ1-5, with no clear D. There are 13 residues in the CDR3. V was trimmed by 5 bases and J by 6 bases, leaving 11 bases between them.

This clonotype came up a few times. J is TRBJ1-1 and V is TRBV2; D might be TRBD1 (5 bases). Trimming took off 7 bases at V and 5 bases at J, with 17 bases between the two ends. The CDR3 spans 14 residues. Germline V CDR1 and CDR2: SNHLY, FYNNEI. CDR3 nucleotides: TGTGCCAGCATACCCCAGGGAGGGAGGACTGAAGCTTTCTTT. Its translation is CASIPQGGRTEAFF.

V and J are TRBV5-1 and TRBJ2-7, with D possibly being TRBD1 (5 bases). Germline CDR1 reads SGHRS; CDR2 reads YFSETQ. V gave up 4 bases and J gave up 3 bases, with 11 bases separating them. The CDR3 extends over 13 amino acids. In DNA form, the CDR3 reads TGCGCCAGCAGCATCACAGGCAGCTACGAGCAGTACTTC. The encoded protein is CASSITGSYEQYF.

This clonotype was seen ten or more times. This chain joins TRBV5-1 and TRBJ2-1; the match to TRBD1 covers 7 bases. CDR1 and CDR2 from the germline V gene are SGHRS and YFSETQ. The ends lost 2 bases at V and 6 bases at J; junction bases unmatched: 8. The CDR3 runs to 15 residues. The CDR3 region is CASSLEGQGVNEQFF. CDR3 DNA: TGCGCCAGCAGCTTAGAGGGCCAGGGGGTCAATGAGCAGTTCTTC. The whole variable domain, remainder taken from reference TRBV5-1 and TRBJ2-1, is KAGVTQTPRYLIKTRGQQVTLSCSPISGHRSVSWYQQTPGQGLQFLFEYFSETQRNKGNFPGRFSGRQFSNSRSEMNVSTLELGDSALYLCASSLEGQGVNEQFFGPGTRLTVL.

There are a few counts of this clonotype. The chain combines TRBV12-3 or TRBV12-4 with TRBJ1-3, with 7 bases aligning to TRBD1. The CDR3 length is 14 residues. The V and J ends lost 1 base and 4 bases, in that order; junction bases with no gene match: 1. The CDR3 reads CASSLGTGGNTIYF. CDR3 coding DNA: TGTGCCAGCAGTTTAGGGACAGGCGGAAACACCATATATTTT.

This clonotype was seen more than once but under ten times. The V and J genes are TRBV7-6 and TRBJ2-3, with TRBD1 matching over 9 bases. Germline loops: CDR1 SGHVS, CDR2 FNYEAQ. The CDR3 contains 15 residues. The J segment lost 5 bases and the V segment lost 1 base, leaving 4 bases of the junction unmatched. This CDR3 reads CASSLGQGGRDTQYF. CDR3 DNA sequence: TGTGCCAGCAGCTTAGGACAGGGGGGTAGAGATACGCAGTATTTT.

Many counts were recorded for this clonotype. V and J are TRBV28 and TRBJ2-3, with TRBD1 as a possible D gene (7 bases). The ends were cut back, 6 bases at V and 2 bases at J, with 12 bases in the middle. CDR3 length: 14 residues. Per the germline V gene, CDR1 is MDHEN and CDR2 is SYDVKM. CDR3 residues: CASSAGQSTDTQYF. For the CDR3, the DNA is TGTGCCAGCAGCGCGGGACAGTCCACAGATACGCAGTATTTT. The complete variable domain, with remaining parts taken from reference TRBV28 and TRBJ2-3, reads DVKVTQSSRYLVKRTGEKVFLECVQDMDHENMFWYRQDPGLGLRLIYFSYDVKMKEKGDIPEGYSVSREKKERFSLILESASTNQTSMYLCASSAGQSTDTQYFGPGTRLTVL.

The rearrangement joins TRBV3-1 to TRBJ2-1; TRBD2 aligns across 10 bases. J was trimmed by 9 bases and V by 1 base; bases with no gene match: 6. From germline, CDR1 is LGHDT and CDR2 YNNKEL (reference sequence). The CDR3 contains 15 residues. CDR3 sequence: CASSQASGGAREQFF. The DNA for the CDR3 is TGTGCCAGCAGCCAAGCCAGCGGGGGGGCACGTGAGCAGTTCTTC.

This clonotype has only a few counts. The V and J genes are TRBV7-6 and TRBJ2-7; 9 bases are shared with TRBD2. Per the germline V gene, CDR1 is SGHVS and CDR2 is FNYEAQ. This CDR3 has 14 amino acids. With V trimmed by 1 base and J by 11 bases, 9 bases remained unmatched. This chain's CDR3 is CASSLEGFGGREYF. The CDR3 DNA sequence: TGTGCCAGCAGCTTAGAGGGATTCGGCGGGAGGGAGTACTTC.

In this sample, this clonotype turned up a few times. The genes are TRBV10-3 and TRBJ2-3, with D perhaps TRBD1 (6 bases). Trimming took off 0 bases at V and 3 bases at J, with 22 bases between the two ends. Germline loops: CDR1 ENHRY, CDR2 SYGVKD. CDR3 length equals 19 residues. DNA for the CDR3: TGTGCCATCAGTGAGTCGCTTATCCTGGGCCCTAGGGGGACAGATACGCAGTATTTT. It encodes CAISESLILGPRGTDTQYF.

This clonotype was counted between two and nine times. The chain has TRBV7-2 and TRBJ2-5; D call uncertain. This CDR3 has 14 residues. Trimming cost V 5 bases and J 2 bases, with 12 bases left between them. Germline V gene lookup returns CDR1 SGHTA and CDR2 FQGNSA. The CDR3 DNA sequence: TGTGCCAGCAGCCTTCCCACTACTCAAGAGACCCAGTACTTC. This codes for CASSLPTTQETQYF.

This clonotype was picked up many times. The rearrangement joins TRBV5-6 to TRBJ2-3; TRBD2 aligns across 10 bases. The CDR3 covers 15 residues. V lost 4 bases, J lost 3 bases, and 5 bases stayed unmatched. Germline CDR1 and CDR2: SGHDT and YYEEEE. As DNA, the CDR3 is TGTGCCAGCAGCGCTAGCGGGAGAAGAACAGATACGCAGTATTTT. Residues: CASSASGRRTDTQYF.

V is TRBV7-9 and J is TRBJ2-7; D remains unclear. The CDR3 is 14 amino acids. Germline V gene data show CDR1 as SEHNR and CDR2 as FQNEAQ (reference sequence). Trimming stripped 5 bases from V and 3 bases from J, with 14 bases between. The CDR3 sequence is CASSPVRQLYEQYF. The CDR3 nucleotides are TGTGCCAGCAGCCCAGTGAGACAACTCTACGAGCAGTACTTC. The full variable domain, rest sourced from reference TRBV7-9 and TRBJ2-7, is DTGVSQNPRHKITKRGQNVTFRCDPISEHNRLYWYRQTLGQGPEFLTYFQNEAQLEKSRLLSDRFSAERPKGSFSTLEIQRTEQGDSAMYLCASSPVRQLYEQYFGPGTRLTVT.